The subject of this entry is one T cell receptor beta chain. Its antigen is unknown. Produced via immunoSEQ multiplex PCR; TCRdb's table is partial and in-frame only. The table shows 75,000 to 95,000 clones, with approximately 89% occurring only once. The source of the sample is a study of T cell responses to AZD1222 COVID-19 vaccine. Study conclusions and caveats: At baseline, just 5 or 6 AZD1222 recipients tested seropositive. The donor group comprised mostly white British people and more females; the analysis possibly underestimated clonal diversity.

It was second doses at about 4 or about 12 weeks that were pooled. This TCR came from an adult who received the AZD1222 COVID-19 vaccine. Here the sequenced sample was peripheral blood, taken 28 days after the second AZD1222 dose.

CDR3 sequence (DNA): TGTGCCAGCAGCGTAGACCCAGGGGTGTACTCTGAAGCTTTCTTT. Translation: CASSVDPGVYSEAFF. V gene TRBV9 combines with J gene TRBJ1-1; a possible D gene is TRBD1 (6 bases). CDR3 length: 15 amino acids. Germline loops: CDR1 SGDLS, CDR2 YYNGEE. Trimming left V 0 bases short and J 6 bases short, with 15 bases between.